This T cell receptor (beta chain) was sequenced during a study of blood T cell repertoires in COVID-19. Overall study: COVID-19 samples from acute and convalescent phases originated in the United States, Italy and Spain. The analysed material was cDNA or gDNA that came from T cells, B-cell-depleted T cells, or PBMCs.

Germline-derived CDR1 and CDR2 are WNHNN and SYGVQD (reference sequence). The CDR3 totals 13 residues. Trimming left V 3 bases short and J 2 bases short, with 7 bases between. In the original analysis: From reference gene primer amplification, estimates of nucleated cell counts were derived. Measured with immunoSEQ multiplex PCR; TCRdb has only the in-frame clones, and not every one. V, J and clone size are those of that table, while D and trimming were read from the DNA. The sample consists of more than 40,000 clones, roughly 90% of them appearing once. The origin of this receptor is a man of 80 years or more with acute or convalescent COVID-19. Sequences were obtained from peripheral blood. V and J are TRBV10-1 and TRBJ1-2; D unresolved. As DNA, the CDR3 is TGCGCCAGCAGTGAAACACAGAACTATGGCTACACCTTC. It specifies CASSETQNYGYTF.